This record looks at one TCR beta chain sequence and its context. Sequencing used immunoSEQ multiplex PCR; TCRdb keeps in-frame clones, though not all of them. Found here are about 47,000 clones, roughly 90% of them singletons; the top ten hold approximately 1.2%. The record originates from a study of memory CD8 T cells in hepatitis C reinfection. Turning to the study itself: Samples at peak reinfection came 3 to 8 weeks post-detection.

The CDR3 is made up of 13 amino acids. The ends lost 3 bases at V and 7 bases at J; junction bases unmatched: 3. CDR1 MGHRA and CDR2 YSYEKL come from the germline V gene. Time point of the sample: peak reinfection, 3 to 8 weeks after reinfection detection. No in vitro expansion preceded TCR sequencing of the sorted cells. This chain joins TRBV4-1 and TRBJ1-5, with 7 bases identical to TRBD1. This clonotype originated in a man between 18 and 29 years old with hepatitis C virus infection. The sample consisted of naive CD8+ T cells sorted from blood. CDR3 region: CASSHGTDQPQHF. DNA of the CDR3: TGCGCCAGCAGCCACGGGACAGACCAGCCCCAGCATTTT.